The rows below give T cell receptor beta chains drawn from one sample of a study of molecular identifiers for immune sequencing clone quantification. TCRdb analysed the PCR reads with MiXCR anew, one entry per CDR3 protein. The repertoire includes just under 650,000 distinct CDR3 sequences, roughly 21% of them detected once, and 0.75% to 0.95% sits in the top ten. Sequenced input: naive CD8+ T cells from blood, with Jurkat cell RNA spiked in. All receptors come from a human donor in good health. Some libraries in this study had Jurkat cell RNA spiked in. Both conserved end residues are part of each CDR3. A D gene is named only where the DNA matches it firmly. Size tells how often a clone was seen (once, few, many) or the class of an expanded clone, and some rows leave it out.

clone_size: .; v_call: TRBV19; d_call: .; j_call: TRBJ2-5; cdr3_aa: CASSPSEEASFTETQYF; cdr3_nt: TGTGCCAGTAGTCCTTCCGAAGAGGCTAGCTTCACAGAGACCCAGTACTTC
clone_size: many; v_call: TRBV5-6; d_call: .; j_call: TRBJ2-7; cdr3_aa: CASSYDGPYEQYF; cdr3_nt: TGTGCCAGCAGCTACGACGGCCCCTACGAGCAGTACTTC
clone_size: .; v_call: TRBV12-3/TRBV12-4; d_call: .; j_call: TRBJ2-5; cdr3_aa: CASSFGGVLETQYF; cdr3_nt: TGTGCCAGCAGTTTCGGGGGAGTTTTGGAGACCCAGTACTTC
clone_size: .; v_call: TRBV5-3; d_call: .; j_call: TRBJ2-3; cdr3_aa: CASSSGVVRGGESTDTQYF; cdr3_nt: TGTGCCAGCAGCTCGGGGGTGGTTCGCGGCGGCGAGAGCACAGATACGCAGTATTTT
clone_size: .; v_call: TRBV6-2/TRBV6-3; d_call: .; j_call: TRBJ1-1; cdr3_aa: CASSLPEDGGRNTEAFF; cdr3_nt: TGTGCCAGCAGTTTACCCGAGGATGGGGGGCGGAACACTGAAGCTTTCTTT
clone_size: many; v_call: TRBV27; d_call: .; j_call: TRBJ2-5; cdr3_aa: CASSLADAGTQYF; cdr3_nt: TGTGCCAGCAGTTTGGCGGATGCAGGTACCCAGTACTTC
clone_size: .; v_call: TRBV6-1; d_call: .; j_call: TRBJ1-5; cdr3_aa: CASSRRAGWKPQHF; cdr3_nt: TGTGCCAGCAGTAGGAGGGCAGGGTGGAAGCCCCAGCATTTT
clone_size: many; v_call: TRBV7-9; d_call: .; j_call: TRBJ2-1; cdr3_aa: CASTPSAVIPFGATNEQFF; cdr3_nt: TGTGCCAGCACTCCCAGTGCAGTGATCCCTTTTGGGGCTACCAATGAGCAGTTCTTC
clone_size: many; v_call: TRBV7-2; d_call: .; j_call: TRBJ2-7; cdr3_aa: CASSLPGAREQYF; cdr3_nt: TGTGCCAGCAGCTTACCCGGGGCGCGGGAGCAGTACTTC
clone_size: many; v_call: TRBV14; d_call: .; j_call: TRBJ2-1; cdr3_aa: CASSPLVGGAYNEQFF; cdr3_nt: TGTGCCAGCAGCCCCCTCGTGGGGGGAGCCTACAATGAGCAGTTCTTC
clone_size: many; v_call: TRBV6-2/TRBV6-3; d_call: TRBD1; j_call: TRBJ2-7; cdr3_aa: CASSYPHPPDRGRGVYEQYF; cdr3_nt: TGTGCCAGCAGTTACCCGCATCCACCAGACAGGGGGCGAGGGGTCTACGAGCAGTACTTC
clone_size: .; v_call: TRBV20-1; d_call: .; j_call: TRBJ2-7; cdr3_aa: CSARDGGVASYEQYF; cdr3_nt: TGCAGTGCTAGAGACGGGGGCGTAGCCTCCTACGAGCAGTACTTC
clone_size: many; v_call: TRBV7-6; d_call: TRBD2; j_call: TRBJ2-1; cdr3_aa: CASSLDIAGGKQNEQFF; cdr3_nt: TGTGCCAGCAGCTTAGATATAGCGGGGGGCAAACAAAATGAGCAGTTCTTC
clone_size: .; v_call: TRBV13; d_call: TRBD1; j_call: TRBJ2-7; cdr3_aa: CASSSTTGSTYEQYF; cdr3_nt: TGTGCCAGCAGCTCGACGACAGGGTCGACCTACGAGCAGTACTTC
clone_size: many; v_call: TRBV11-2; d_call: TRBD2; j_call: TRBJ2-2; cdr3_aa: CASSSFRLAANTGELFF; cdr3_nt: TGTGCCAGCAGCTCCTTTAGACTAGCGGCGAACACCGGGGAGCTGTTTTTT
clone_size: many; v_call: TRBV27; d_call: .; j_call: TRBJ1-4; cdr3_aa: CASSPTRRATNEKLFF; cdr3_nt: TGTGCCAGCAGCCCCACCAGAAGAGCAACTAATGAAAAACTGTTTTTT
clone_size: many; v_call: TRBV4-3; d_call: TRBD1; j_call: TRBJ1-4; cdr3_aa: CASSQDGGTGNEKLFF; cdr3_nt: TGCGCCAGCAGCCAAGACGGAGGGACAGGGAATGAAAAACTGTTTTTT
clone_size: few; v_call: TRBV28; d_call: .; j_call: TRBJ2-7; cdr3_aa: CASSSRILPYEQYF; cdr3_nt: TGTGCCAGCAGTAGCCGTATACTCCCCTACGAGCAGTACTTC
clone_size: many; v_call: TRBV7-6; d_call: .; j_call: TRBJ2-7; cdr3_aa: CASSPMGYEQYF; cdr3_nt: TGTGCCAGCAGCCCTATGGGCTACGAGCAGTACTTC
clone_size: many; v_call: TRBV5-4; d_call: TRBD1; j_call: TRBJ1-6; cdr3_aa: CASSLDRDRQAILF; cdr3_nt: TGTGCCAGCAGCTTGGATCGGGACAGACAGGCTATCCTTTTT
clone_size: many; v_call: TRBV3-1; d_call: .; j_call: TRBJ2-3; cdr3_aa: CASSFRGDTQYF; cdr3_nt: TGTGCCAGCAGTTTTCGCGGAGATACGCAGTATTTT
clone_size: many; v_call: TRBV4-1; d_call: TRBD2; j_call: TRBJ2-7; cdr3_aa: CASSQAGGKAYEQYF; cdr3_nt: TGCGCCAGCAGCCAAGCGGGGGGGAAAGCCTACGAGCAGTACTTC
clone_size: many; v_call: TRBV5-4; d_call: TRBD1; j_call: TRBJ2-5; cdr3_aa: CASSVRQGEETQYF; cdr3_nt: TGTGCCAGCAGCGTCAGACAGGGTGAGGAGACCCAGTACTTC
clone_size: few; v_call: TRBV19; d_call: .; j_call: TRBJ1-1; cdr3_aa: CASSMSDMNTEAFF; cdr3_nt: TGTGCCAGTAGTATGAGTGATATGAACACTGAAGCTTTCTTT
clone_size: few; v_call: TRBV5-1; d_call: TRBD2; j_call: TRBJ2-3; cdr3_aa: CASSLEVSGGAPTDTQYF; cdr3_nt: TGCGCCAGCAGCTTGGAGGTTAGCGGGGGGGCCCCCACAGATACGCAGTATTTT
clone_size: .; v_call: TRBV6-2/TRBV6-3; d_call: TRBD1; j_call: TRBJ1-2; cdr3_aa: CASSELRQGRYGYTF; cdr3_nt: TGTGCCAGCAGTGAGCTCCGACAGGGAAGGTATGGCTACACCTTC
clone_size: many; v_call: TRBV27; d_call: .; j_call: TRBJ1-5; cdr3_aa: CASQKREGWQPQHF; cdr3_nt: TGTGCCAGCCAAAAAAGAGAGGGTTGGCAGCCCCAGCATTTT
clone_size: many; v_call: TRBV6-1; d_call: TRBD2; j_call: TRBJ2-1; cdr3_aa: CASSEWLAGGLNEQFF; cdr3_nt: TGTGCCAGCAGTGAATGGCTAGCGGGAGGACTGAATGAGCAGTTCTTC
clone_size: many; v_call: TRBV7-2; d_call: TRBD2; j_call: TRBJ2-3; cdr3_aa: CASSLRVLAGGAADTQYF; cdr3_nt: TGTGCCAGCAGCTTAAGGGTTCTAGCGGGGGGGGCGGCAGATACGCAGTATTTT
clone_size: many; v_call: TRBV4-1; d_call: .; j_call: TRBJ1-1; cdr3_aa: CASSQEGRVEAFF; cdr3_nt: TGCGCCAGCAGCCAAGAAGGTAGGGTTGAAGCTTTCTTT
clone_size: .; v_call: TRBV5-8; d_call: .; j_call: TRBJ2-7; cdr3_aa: CASPPLQQYF; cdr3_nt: TGTGCCAGCCCCCCCTTGCAGCAGTACTTC
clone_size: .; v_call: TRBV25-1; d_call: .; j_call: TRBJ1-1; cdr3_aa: CASGRGMNTEAFF; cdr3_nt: TGTGCCAGCGGCAGGGGAATGAACACTGAAGCTTTCTTT
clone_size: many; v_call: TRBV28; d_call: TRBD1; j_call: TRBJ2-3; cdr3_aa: CASSLYWDRGDTDTQYF; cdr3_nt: TGTGCCAGCAGTTTATATTGGGACAGGGGTGACACAGATACGCAGTATTTT
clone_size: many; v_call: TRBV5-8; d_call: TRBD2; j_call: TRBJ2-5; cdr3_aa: CASSPGLAGAKETQYF; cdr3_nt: TGTGCCAGCAGCCCTGGACTAGCGGGGGCCAAAGAGACCCAGTACTTC
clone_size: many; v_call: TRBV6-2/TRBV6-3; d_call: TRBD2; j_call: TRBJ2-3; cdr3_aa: CASSYELAGILDTQYF; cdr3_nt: TGTGCCAGCAGCTACGAACTAGCGGGGATTTTAGATACGCAGTATTTT
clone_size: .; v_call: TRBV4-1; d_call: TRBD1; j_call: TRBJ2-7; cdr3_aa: CASIPRLTGGPYEQYF; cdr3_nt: TGCGCCAGCATCCCTCGACTGACAGGGGGCCCCTACGAGCAGTACTTC
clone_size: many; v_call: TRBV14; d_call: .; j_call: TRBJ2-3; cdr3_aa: CASSHGRTDTQYF; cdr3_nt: TGTGCCAGCAGCCACGGGCGCACAGATACGCAGTATTTT
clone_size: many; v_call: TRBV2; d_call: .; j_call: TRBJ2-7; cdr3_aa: CASRRDSGEQYF; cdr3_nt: TGTGCCAGCAGGAGGGACTCCGGCGAGCAGTACTTC
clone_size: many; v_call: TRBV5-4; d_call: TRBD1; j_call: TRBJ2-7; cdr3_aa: CASSLEGTGVYEQYF; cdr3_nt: TGTGCCAGCAGCTTGGAGGGGACAGGGGTCTACGAGCAGTACTTC
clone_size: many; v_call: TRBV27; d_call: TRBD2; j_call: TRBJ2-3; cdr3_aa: CASSLQAGFTDTQYF; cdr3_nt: TGTGCCAGCTCCCTCCAAGCGGGATTCACAGATACGCAGTATTTT
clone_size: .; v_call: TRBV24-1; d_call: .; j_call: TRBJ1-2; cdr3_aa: CATSDSEGSIGYTF; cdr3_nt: TGTGCCACCAGTGACTCCGAAGGGTCGATTGGCTACACCTTC
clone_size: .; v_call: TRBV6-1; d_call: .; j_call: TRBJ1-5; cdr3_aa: CATDGGLGQPQHF; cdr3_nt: TGTGCCACGGACGGGGGGCTTGGTCAGCCCCAGCATTTT
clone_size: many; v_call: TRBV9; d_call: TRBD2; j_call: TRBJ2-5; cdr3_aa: CASSLGLAAQETQYF; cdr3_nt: TGTGCCAGCAGCCTTGGACTAGCCGCCCAAGAGACCCAGTACTTC
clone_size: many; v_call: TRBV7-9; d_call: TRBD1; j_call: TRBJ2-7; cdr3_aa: CASSSWDRGYEQYF; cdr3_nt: TGTGCCAGCAGCTCCTGGGACAGGGGGTACGAGCAGTACTTC
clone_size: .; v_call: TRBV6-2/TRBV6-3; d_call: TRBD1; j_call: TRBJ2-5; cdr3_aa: CAGRYRTGGVETQYF; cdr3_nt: TGTGCCGGCAGATACCGGACAGGGGGCGTAGAGACCCAGTACTTC
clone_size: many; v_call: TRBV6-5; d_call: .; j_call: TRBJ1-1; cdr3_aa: CASWADEITEAFF; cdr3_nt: TGTGCCAGCTGGGCCGATGAGATTACTGAAGCTTTCTTT
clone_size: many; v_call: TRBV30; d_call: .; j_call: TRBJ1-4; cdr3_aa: CAWKIRGFEKLFF; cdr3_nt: TGTGCCTGGAAGATCAGGGGTTTTGAAAAACTGTTTTTT
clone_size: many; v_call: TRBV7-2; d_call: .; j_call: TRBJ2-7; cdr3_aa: CASSLDPASSYEQYF; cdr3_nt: TGTGCCAGCAGCTTGGACCCAGCAAGCTCCTACGAGCAGTACTTC
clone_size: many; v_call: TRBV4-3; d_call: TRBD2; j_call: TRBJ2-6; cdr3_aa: CASSQHGRASGANVLTF; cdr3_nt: TGCGCCAGCAGCCAACACGGGAGGGCCTCTGGGGCCAACGTCCTGACTTTC
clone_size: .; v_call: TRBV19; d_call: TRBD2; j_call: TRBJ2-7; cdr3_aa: CASGKGTRGLAAYEQYF; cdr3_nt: TGTGCCAGTGGTAAGGGTACCCGGGGACTAGCGGCCTACGAGCAGTACTTC
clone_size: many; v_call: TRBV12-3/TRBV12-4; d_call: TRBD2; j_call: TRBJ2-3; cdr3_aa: CASSSGGSSTDTQYF; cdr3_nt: TGTGCCAGCAGTTCGGGGGGGAGTAGCACAGATACGCAGTATTTT
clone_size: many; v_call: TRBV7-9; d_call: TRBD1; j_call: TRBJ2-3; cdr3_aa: CASSHGTDTDTQYF; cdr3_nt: TGTGCCAGCAGCCACGGGACAGACACAGATACGCAGTATTTT
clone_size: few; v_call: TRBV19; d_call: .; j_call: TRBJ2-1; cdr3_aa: CASSIDREDSRWEQFF; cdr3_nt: TGTGCCAGTAGTATAGATAGGGAGGACAGCCGATGGGAGCAGTTCTTC
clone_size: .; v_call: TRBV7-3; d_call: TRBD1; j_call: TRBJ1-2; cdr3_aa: CASSLTGQTNYGCTF; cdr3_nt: TGTGCCAGCAGCTTAACGGGACAGACCAACTATGGCTGCACCTTC
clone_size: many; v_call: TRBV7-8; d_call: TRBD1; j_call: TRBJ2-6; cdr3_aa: CASSPHLTGAGANVLTF; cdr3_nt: TGTGCCAGCAGCCCGCACCTAACAGGGGCTGGGGCCAACGTCCTGACTTTC
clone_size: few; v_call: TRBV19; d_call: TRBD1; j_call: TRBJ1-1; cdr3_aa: CASKTLLTGERNTEAFF; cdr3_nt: TGTGCCAGTAAAACCCTATTGACAGGGGAGCGGAACACTGAAGCTTTCTTT
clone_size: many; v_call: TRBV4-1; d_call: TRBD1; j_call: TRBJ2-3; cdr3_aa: CASRGTEDTQYF; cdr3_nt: TGCGCCAGCAGGGGGACAGAAGATACGCAGTATTTT